Below, 3 T cell receptor beta chains from the same sample are listed, as sequenced in a study of T cell changes during pregnancy in multiple sclerosis. TCRdb keeps only in-frame clones here, not all; method: immunoSEQ multiplex PCR. The sample lists about 98,000 clones, around 90% occurring once. The sample in question was peripheral blood, obtained after pregnancy. The receptors stem from a female donor in good health, enrolled as a control in a pregnancy study.

The chain uses TRBV6-5 and TRBJ1-1; D is possibly TRBD1 (5 bases). Germline CDR1 MNHEY, CDR2 SVGAGI. CDR3 length: 13 amino acids. V lost 6 bases and J 0 bases, leaving 8 bases between the germline ends. The CDR3 loop reads CASRKGLNTEAFF. The CDR3 DNA reads as TGTGCCAGCAGGAAGGGGCTGAACACTGAAGCTTTCTTT.

This chain links TRBV28 with TRBJ2-1; TRBD1 matches 10 bases. The CDR3 consists of 16 residues. The ends lost 5 bases at V and 4 bases at J; junction bases unmatched: 8. Germline CDR1 reads MDHEN; CDR2 reads SYDVKM. The CDR3 DNA reads TGTGCCAGCAGTCTGCTACCGGGACAGGGGTACAATGAGCAGTTCTTC. It specifies CASSLLPGQGYNEQFF.

The chain couples TRBV6-5 to TRBJ1-5, with a weak D call TRBD1 (5 bases). The length of the CDR3 is 13 residues. Germline lookup yields CDR1 MNHEY and CDR2 SVGAGI. Trimming removed 6 bases at V and 6 bases at J, with 12 bases between. This CDR3 reads CASRIRAAQPQHF. DNA for the CDR3: TGTGCCAGCAGGATCAGGGCCGCTCAGCCCCAGCATTTT.